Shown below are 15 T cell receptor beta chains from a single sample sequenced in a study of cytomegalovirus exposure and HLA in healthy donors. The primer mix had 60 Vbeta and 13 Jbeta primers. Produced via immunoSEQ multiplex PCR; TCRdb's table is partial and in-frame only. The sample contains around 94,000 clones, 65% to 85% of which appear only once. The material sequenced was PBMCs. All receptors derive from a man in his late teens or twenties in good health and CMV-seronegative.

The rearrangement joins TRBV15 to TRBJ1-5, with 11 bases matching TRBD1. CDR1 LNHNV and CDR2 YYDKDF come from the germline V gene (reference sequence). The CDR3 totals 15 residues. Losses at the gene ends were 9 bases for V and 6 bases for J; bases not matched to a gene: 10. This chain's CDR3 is CATQLGQGVSQPQHF. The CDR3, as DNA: TGTGCCACTCAGTTGGGACAGGGGGTTTCTCAGCCCCAGCATTTT.

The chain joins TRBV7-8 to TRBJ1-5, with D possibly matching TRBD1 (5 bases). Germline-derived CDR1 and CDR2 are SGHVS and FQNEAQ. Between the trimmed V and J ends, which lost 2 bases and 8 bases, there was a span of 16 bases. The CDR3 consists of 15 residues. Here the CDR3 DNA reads TGTGCCAGCAGCTTATCCGGCGGTCGGGGGGAGCCCCAGCATTTT. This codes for CASSLSGGRGEPQHF.

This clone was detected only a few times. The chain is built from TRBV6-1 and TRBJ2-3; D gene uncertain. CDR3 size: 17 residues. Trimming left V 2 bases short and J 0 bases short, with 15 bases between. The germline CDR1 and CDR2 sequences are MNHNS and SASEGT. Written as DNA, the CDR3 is TGTGCCAGCAGTGAAAGCCGAGCAGACTTTAGCACAGATACGCAGTATTTT. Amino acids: CASSESRADFSTDTQYF.

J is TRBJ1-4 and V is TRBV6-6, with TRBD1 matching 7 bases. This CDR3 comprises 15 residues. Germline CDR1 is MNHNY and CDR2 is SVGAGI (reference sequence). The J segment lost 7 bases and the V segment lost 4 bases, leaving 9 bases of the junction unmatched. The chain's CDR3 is CASSSPDRRSEKLFF. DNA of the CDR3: TGTGCCAGCAGTTCCCCGGACAGGAGAAGTGAAAAACTGTTTTTT.

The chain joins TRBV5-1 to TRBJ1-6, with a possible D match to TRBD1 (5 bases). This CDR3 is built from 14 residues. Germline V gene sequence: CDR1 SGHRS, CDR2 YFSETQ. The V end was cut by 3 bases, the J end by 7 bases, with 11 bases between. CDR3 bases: TGCGCCAGCAGCTACAGGACAATAAATTCACCCCTCCACTTT. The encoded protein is CASSYRTINSPLHF.

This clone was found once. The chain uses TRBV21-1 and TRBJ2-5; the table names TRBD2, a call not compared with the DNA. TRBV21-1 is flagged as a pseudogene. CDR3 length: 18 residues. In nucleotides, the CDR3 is TGTGCCAGCAAAGACCTACCGTACATTAGGGAGACTAAAGAGACCCAGTACTTC. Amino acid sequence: CASKDLPYIRETKETQYF.

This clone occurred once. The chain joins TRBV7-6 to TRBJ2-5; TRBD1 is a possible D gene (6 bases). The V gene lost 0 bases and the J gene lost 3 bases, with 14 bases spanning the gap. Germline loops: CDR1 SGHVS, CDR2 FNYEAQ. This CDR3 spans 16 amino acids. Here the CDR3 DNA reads TGTGCCAGCAGCTTAGCGCAGGTGGGGGCGGAAGAGACCCAGTACTTC. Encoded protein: CASSLAQVGAEETQYF.

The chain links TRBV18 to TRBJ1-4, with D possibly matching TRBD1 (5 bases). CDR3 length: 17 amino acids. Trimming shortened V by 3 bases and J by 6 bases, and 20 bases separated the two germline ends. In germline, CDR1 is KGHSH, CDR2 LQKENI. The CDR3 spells CASSPLGKARGDEKLFF. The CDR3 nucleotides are TGTGCCAGCTCACCCCTCGGAAAGGCCCGGGGGGATGAAAAACTGTTTTTT. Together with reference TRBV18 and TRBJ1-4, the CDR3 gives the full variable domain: NAGVMQNPRHLVRRRGQEARLRCSPMKGHSHVYWYRQLPEEGLKFMVYLQKENIIDESGMPKERFSAEFPKEGPSILRIQQVVRGDSAAYFCASSPLGKARGDEKLFFGSGTQLSVL.

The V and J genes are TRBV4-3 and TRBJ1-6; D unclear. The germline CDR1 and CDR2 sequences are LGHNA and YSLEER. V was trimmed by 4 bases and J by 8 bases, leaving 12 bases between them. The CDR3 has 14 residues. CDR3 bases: TGCGCCAGCAGCCCCACGCTCGGTGATTCACCCCTCCACTTT. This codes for CASSPTLGDSPLHF.

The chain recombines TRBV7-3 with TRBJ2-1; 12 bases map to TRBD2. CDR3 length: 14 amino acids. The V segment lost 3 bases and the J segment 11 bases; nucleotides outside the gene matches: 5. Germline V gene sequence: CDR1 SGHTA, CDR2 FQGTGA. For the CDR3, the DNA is TGTGCCAGCAGCTTGCTAGCGGGAGGGCCGCAGCAGTTCTTC. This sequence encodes CASSLLAGGPQQFF.

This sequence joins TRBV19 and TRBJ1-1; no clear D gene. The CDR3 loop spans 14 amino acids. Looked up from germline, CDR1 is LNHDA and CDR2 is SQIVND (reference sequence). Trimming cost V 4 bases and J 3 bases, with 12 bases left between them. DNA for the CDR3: TGTGCCAGTAGTACCTACAAGCGCGACACTGAAGCTTTCTTT. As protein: CASSTYKRDTEAFF.

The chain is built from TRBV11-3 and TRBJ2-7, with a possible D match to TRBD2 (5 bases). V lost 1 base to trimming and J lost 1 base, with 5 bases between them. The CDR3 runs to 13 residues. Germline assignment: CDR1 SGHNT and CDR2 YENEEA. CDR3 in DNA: TGTGCCAGCAGCTTAGGGACTTCCTACGAGCAGTACTTC. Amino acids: CASSLGTSYEQYF.

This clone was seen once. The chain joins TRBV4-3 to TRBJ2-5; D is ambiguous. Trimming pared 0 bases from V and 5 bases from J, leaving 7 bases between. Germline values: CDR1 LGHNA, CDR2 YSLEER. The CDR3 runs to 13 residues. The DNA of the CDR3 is TGCGCCAGCAGCCAAGACAGGTGGGAGACCCAGTACTTC. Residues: CASSQDRWETQYF.

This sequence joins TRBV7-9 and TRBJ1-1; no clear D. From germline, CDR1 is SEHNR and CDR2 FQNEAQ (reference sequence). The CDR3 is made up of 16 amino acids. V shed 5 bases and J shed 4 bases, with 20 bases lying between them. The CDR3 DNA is TGTGCCAGCAGCGAGACCCCTACAGTTTTCGCCACTGAAGCTTTCTTT. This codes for CASSETPTVFATEAFF.

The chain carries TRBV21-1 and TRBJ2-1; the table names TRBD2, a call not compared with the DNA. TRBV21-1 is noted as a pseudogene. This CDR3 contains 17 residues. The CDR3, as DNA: TGTGCCAGCAGCAAAGCGTTACGGCGGAGGGCCTACAATGAGCAGTTCTTC. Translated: CASSKALRRRAYNEQFF.